The 6 T cell receptor beta chains below come from one sample, sequenced in a study of CD8 T cells in Susac syndrome. Random hexamers primed reverse transcription of about 0.5 to 1 ug RNA. TCRdb used MiXCR to reprocess the immunoSEQ multiplex PCR reads, holding one entry per CDR3 protein. The sample shows about 210,000 distinct CDR3 sequences, roughly 93% of them seen only once. The sample consisted of CD4+ T cells from PBMCs. These receptors were collected from a human donor with Susac syndrome.

V gene TRBV25-1 combines with J gene TRBJ2-2; D call uncertain. This CDR3 has 20 amino acids. V was trimmed by 7 bases and J by 0 bases, leaving 27 bases between them. From germline, CDR1 is MGHDK and CDR2 SYGVNS. In nucleotides, the CDR3 is TGTGCCAGCACCTCTGAAAGACTGACCTACACCGACGCGAACACCGGGGAGCTGTTTTTT. It is translated as CASTSERLTYTDANTGELFF.

The rearrangement joins TRBV3-1 to TRBJ2-3; D unresolved. CDR1 and CDR2 from the germline V gene are LGHDT and YNNKEL (reference sequence). V was trimmed by 4 bases and J by 5 bases, leaving 13 bases between them. The CDR3 contains 14 residues. CDR3 region: CASSPTSGRDTQYF. For the CDR3, the DNA is TGTGCCAGCAGCCCTACCTCAGGACGAGATACGCAGTATTTT.

The V and J genes are TRBV13 and TRBJ2-1; D is uncertain. V was clipped by 3 bases and J by 4 bases, with 10 bases between them. CDR1 and CDR2 (germline): PRHDT, FYEKMQ (reference sequence). The CDR3 sequence is 14 residues long. In DNA form, the CDR3 reads TGTGCCAGCAGCTTCTATGTTCGATACAATGAGCAGTTCTTC. This translates into CASSFYVRYNEQFF.

The chain combines TRBV30 with TRBJ2-5; D gene ambiguous. Germline V lookup: CDR1 GTSNPN, CDR2 SVGIG (reference sequence). This CDR3 has 10 residues. Trimming took off 0 bases at V and 5 bases at J, with 1 base between the two ends. CDR3: CAWSVETQYF. As DNA, the CDR3 is TGTGCCTGGAGTGTGGAGACCCAGTACTTC.

V usage is TRBV19 and J usage is TRBJ1-5, with no clear D. CDR1 and CDR2 from the germline V gene are LNHDA and SQIVND (reference sequence). The CDR3 runs to 14 residues. V was pared by 6 bases and J by 7 bases, with 16 bases between. The CDR3 is CASSQQRVGQPQHF. In nucleotides, the CDR3 is TGTGCCAGTAGCCAACAGCGGGTTGGCCAGCCCCAGCATTTT.

The chain joins TRBV7-9 to TRBJ1-4, with D hard to call. V gave up 4 bases and J gave up 0 bases, with 9 bases separating them. This CDR3 comprises 15 residues. CDR1 and CDR2 (germline): SEHNR, FQNEAQ (reference sequence). The CDR3 here is CASSYPSTTNEKLFF. The CDR3 bases are TGTGCCAGCAGCTACCCCAGTACAACTAATGAAAAACTGTTTTTT.